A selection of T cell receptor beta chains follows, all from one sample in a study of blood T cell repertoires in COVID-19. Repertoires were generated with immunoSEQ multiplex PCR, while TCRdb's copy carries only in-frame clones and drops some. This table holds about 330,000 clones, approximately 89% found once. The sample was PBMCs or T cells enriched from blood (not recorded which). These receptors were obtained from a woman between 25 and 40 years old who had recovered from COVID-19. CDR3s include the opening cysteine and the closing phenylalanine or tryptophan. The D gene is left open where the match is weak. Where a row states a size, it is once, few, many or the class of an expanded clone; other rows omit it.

CASSPPGQGGGYTF	TGTGCCAGCTCACCCCCCGGACAGGGTGGCGGCTACACCTTC	-	TRBD1	TRBV18	TRBJ1-2
CASGSTGRETQYF	TGTGCTAGTGGATCGACAGGCCGAGAGACCCAGTACTTC	-	-	TRBV12-5	TRBJ2-5
CASSILRVWSNQPQHF	TGTGCCAGTAGTATCCTCAGGGTGTGGAGCAATCAGCCCCAGCATTTT	-	-	TRBV19	TRBJ1-5
CASSLHQGYGYTF	TGTGCCAGCAGTCTTCACCAGGGATATGGCTACACCTTC	once	-	TRBV7-6	TRBJ1-2
CASSQVAGQETQYF	TGTGCCAGCAGCCAAGTGGCGGGGCAAGAGACCCAGTACTTC	-	-	TRBV3-1/TRBV3-2	TRBJ2-5
CASSYLRGNEQFF	TGTGCCAGCAGTTATCTTCGCGGGAATGAGCAGTTCTTC	-	-	TRBV6-5	TRBJ2-1
CSASKAGPNSPLHF	TGCAGTGCTAGTAAGGCAGGGCCAAATTCACCCCTCCACTTT	-	-	TRBV20-1	TRBJ1-6
CASSQTIGGYYLPQHF	TGCGCCAGCAGCCAAACCATAGGGGGATATTATCTGCCCCAGCATTTT	-	-	TRBV4-3	TRBJ1-5
CASRPLGGSNQPQHF	TGTGCCAGCAGGCCCTTGGGGGGGAGCAATCAGCCCCAGCATTTT	few	-	TRBV27	TRBJ1-5
CASSAWAGEYNEQFF	TGCGCCAGCAGCGCGTGGGCGGGGGAGTACAATGAGCAGTTCTTC	-	TRBD2	TRBV5-1	TRBJ2-1
CASRDRVNTEAFF	TGTGCCAGCAGGGACAGGGTGAACACTGAAGCTTTCTTT	-	TRBD1	TRBV25-1	TRBJ1-1
CAWSIQGPTEAFF	TGTGCCTGGAGCATACAGGGGCCCACTGAAGCTTTCTTT	-	TRBD1	TRBV30	TRBJ1-1
CASSFDSLGNSPLHF	TGTGCCAGCAGCTTCGACAGCCTAGGAAATTCACCCCTCCACTTT	-	-	TRBV27	TRBJ1-6
CATSGGMNTEAFF	TGTGCCACCTCAGGGGGCATGAACACTGAAGCTTTCTTT	-	TRBD1	TRBV10-3	TRBJ1-1
CASSPETRHEQFF	TGTGCCAGCTCACCTGAGACTAGACATGAGCAGTTCTTC	-	-	TRBV18	TRBJ2-1
CASSYLGTVSLGNQPQHF	TGTGCCAGCAGTTACTTGGGGACAGTGTCCCTAGGGAATCAGCCCCAGCATTTT	-	TRBD1	TRBV28	TRBJ1-5
CASSPGGAGYEQYF	TGCGCCAGCAGCCCAGGGGGCGCAGGGTACGAGCAGTACTTC	-	TRBD1	TRBV5-1	TRBJ2-7
CASSYSRSNQPQHF	TGTGCCAGCAGTTACTCGCGGAGCAATCAGCCCCAGCATTTT	-	-	TRBV6-5	TRBJ1-5
CASTVEDGRAVYGYTF	TGTGCCAGCACCGTAGAGGATGGCAGGGCCGTCTATGGCTACACCTTC	once	-	TRBV9	TRBJ1-2